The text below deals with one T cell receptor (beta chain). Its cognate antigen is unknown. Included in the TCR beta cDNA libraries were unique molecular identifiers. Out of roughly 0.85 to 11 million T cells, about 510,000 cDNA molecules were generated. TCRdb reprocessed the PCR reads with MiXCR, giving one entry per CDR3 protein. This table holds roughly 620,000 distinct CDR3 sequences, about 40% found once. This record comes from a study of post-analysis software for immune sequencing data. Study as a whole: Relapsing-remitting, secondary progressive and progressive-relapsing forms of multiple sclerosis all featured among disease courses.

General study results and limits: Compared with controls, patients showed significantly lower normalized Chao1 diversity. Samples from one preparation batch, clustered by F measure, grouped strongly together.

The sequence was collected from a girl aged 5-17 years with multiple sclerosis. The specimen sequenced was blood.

The DNA of the CDR3 is TGTGCCAGCAGCAAACAGGGGGACCAAGAGACCCAGTACTTC. Its protein is CASSKQGDQETQYF. This chain joins TRBV7-2 and TRBJ2-4; 8 bases map to TRBD1. The J call may be incorrect, as the DNA end agrees better with TRBJ2-5. Germline lookup yields CDR1 SGHTA and CDR2 FQGNSA. The CDR3 loop spans 14 amino acids.